Listed here are 17 T cell receptor beta chains from one sample, sequenced in a study of blood T cell repertoires in COVID-19. Clones were sequenced by immunoSEQ multiplex PCR, and TCRdb holds only the in-frame ones, with some missing. The table includes about 49,000 clones, 81% detected once. The sequenced sample consisted of peripheral blood. Source of these receptors: a woman aged 80 or over with COVID-19, enrolled during active disease.

This sequence joins TRBV19 and TRBJ2-2; D remains ambiguous. This CDR3 spans 14 amino acids. The germline gives CDR1 LNHDA, CDR2 SQIVND (reference sequence). Trimming stripped 6 bases from V and 8 bases from J, with 16 bases between. The CDR3 sequence is CASSQQDHAGELFF. The DNA of the CDR3 is TGTGCCAGTAGCCAGCAGGATCACGCAGGGGAGCTGTTTTTT.

The chain uses TRBV29-1 and TRBJ2-7; TRBD1 aligns across 12 bases. The CDR3 covers 13 residues. Germline CDR1 and CDR2: SQVTM and ANQGSEA. The ends lost 7 bases at V and 5 bases at J; junction bases unmatched: 6. CDR3 DNA sequence: TGCAGCGGCAGGGGGACAGGGGGCAACGAGCAGTACTTC. Its translation: CSGRGTGGNEQYF.

The rearrangement joins TRBV30 to TRBJ1-6; unclear D gene. Germline V gives CDR1 GTSNPN, CDR2 SVGIG (reference sequence). V lost 2 bases, J lost 5 bases, and 19 bases lay in between. CDR3 length: 17 residues. CDR3 sequence (DNA): TGTGCCTGGAGTCTACCTGGAGGAGGTAGGGATAATTCACCCCTCCACTTT. Its protein is CAWSLPGGGRDNSPLHF.

This clone has a handful of counts. This rearrangement joins TRBV14 to TRBJ2-2; a weak D match, TRBD1 (5 bases). The V end lost 5 bases, the J end lost 1 base, and 8 bases lay between the germline ends. Germline V gene data show CDR1 as SGHDN and CDR2 as FVKESK. This CDR3 has 14 residues. The CDR3 is CASSVTENTGELFF. In DNA form, the CDR3 reads TGTGCCAGCAGCGTGACAGAGAACACCGGGGAGCTGTTTTTT.

This clone was detected only a few times. The CDR3 nucleotides are TGCGCCAGCACGTGGGGGAGGGATACTGAAGCTTTCTTT. Its protein product is CASTWGRDTEAFF. J is TRBJ1-1 and V is TRBV5-1, with D maybe TRBD1 (5 bases). The V gene's germline CDR1 is SGHRS and CDR2 YFSETQ. The CDR3 length is 13 residues. V was clipped by 6 bases and J by 5 bases, with 14 bases between them.

The V call is TRBV19, the J call TRBJ1-4, with D unclear. The CDR3 sequence is 15 residues long. The V and J ends lost 2 bases and 6 bases respectively, with 13 bases between them. Germline assignment: CDR1 LNHDA and CDR2 SQIVND (reference sequence). DNA for the CDR3: TGTGCCAGTAGTATATTTGACTCGAGATATGAAAAACTGTTTTTT. Translating gives CASSIFDSRYEKLFF.

J is TRBJ1-3 and V is TRBV18; a possible D gene is TRBD1 (6 bases). V lost 2 bases and J 5 bases, leaving 13 bases between the germline ends. CDR1 and CDR2 (germline): KGHSH, LQKENI. The CDR3 runs 15 residues. The CDR3 reads CASSPENRERNTIYF. The DNA of the CDR3 is TGTGCCAGCTCACCAGAGAACAGGGAGAGAAACACCATATATTTT. Supplemented by reference TRBV18 and TRBJ1-3, the full variable domain reads NAGVMQNPRHLVRRRGQEARLRCSPMKGHSHVYWYRQLPEEGLKFMVYLQKENIIDESGMPKERFSAEFPKEGPSILRIQQVVRGDSAAYFCASSPENRERNTIYFGEGSWLTVV.

This clone was detected only once. The chain has TRBV5-5 and TRBJ2-1; TRBD2 agrees at 9 bases. The trim removed 2 bases at V and 9 bases at J, leaving 12 bases unmatched. CDR1 is SGHKS and CDR2 is YYEKEE in the germline V gene (reference sequence). This CDR3 is built from 16 residues. This CDR3 reads CASSFLAGGPLGEQFF. The CDR3 DNA reads TGTGCCAGCAGCTTTCTCGCGGGAGGGCCTCTCGGTGAGCAGTTCTTC.

The V and J genes are TRBV9 and TRBJ2-3; 7 bases are shared with TRBD2. Germline loops: CDR1 SGDLS, CDR2 YYNGEE. V gave up 4 bases and J gave up 2 bases; unmatched junction bases: 7. The CDR3 length is 15 residues. The CDR3, as DNA: TGTGCCAGCAGCAAGGGCCTAGCGGCCACAGATACGCAGTATTTT. Translating it yields CASSKGLAATDTQYF.

This chain joins TRBV11-3 and TRBJ2-1; D gene uncertain. The V end lost 5 bases, the J end lost 8 bases, and 13 bases lay between the germline ends. This CDR3 comprises 13 residues. Germline V CDR1 and CDR2: SGHNT, YENEEA. CDR3 sequence (DNA): TGTGCCAGCAGCCTGGCCGAGGTCTATGAGCAGTTCTTC. Amino acid sequence: CASSLAEVYEQFF.

Points on this clone: A junction end diverges from the germline sequence, so it may reflect a read error. The chain uses TRBV29-1 and TRBJ2-7; TRBD2 aligns across 9 bases. The CDR3 contains 12 residues. Germline V gene lookup returns CDR1 SQVTM and CDR2 ANQGSEA. The CDR3 here is CSVDLAGVRRLF. Here the CDR3 DNA reads TGCAGCGTTGACTTAGCGGGGGTGAGGCGTCTCTTC.

On this clone: At one end the junction does not follow the germline gene, possibly because of a read error. The CDR3 nucleotides are TGTGCTAGCAGTTCAGGAGGTTTAGAGACCCAGTACTTC. It specifies CASSSGGLETQYF. The chain is built from TRBV7-7 and TRBJ2-5; maybe TRBD2 (5 bases). This CDR3 has 13 residues. The germline CDR1 and CDR2 sequences are SSHAT and FNYEAQ (reference sequence). Filled out from reference TRBV7-7 and TRBJ2-5, the complete variable domain reads GAGVSQSPRYKVTKRGQDVTLRCDPISSHATLYWYQQALGQGPEFLTYFNYEAQPDKSGLPSDRFSAERPEGSISTLTIQRTEQRDSAMYRCASSSGGLETQYFGPGTRLLVL.

The chain employs TRBV5-1 and TRBJ2-5, with 10 bases aligning to TRBD2. Germline assignment: CDR1 SGHRS and CDR2 YFSETQ. V lost 0 bases to trimming and J lost 5 bases; unmatched junction nucleotides: 1. The CDR3 consists of 14 residues. The CDR3 DNA follows: TGCGCCAGCAGCTTGGTTAGCGGGAGGGAGACCCAGTACTTC. This codes for CASSLVSGRETQYF.

The rearrangement uses TRBV25-1 and TRBJ2-5, with 7 bases that match TRBD2. This CDR3 region has 13 residues. Per the germline V gene, CDR1 is MGHDK and CDR2 is SYGVNS. V was clipped by 3 bases and J by 5 bases; unmatched bases: 3. The CDR3 nucleotides read TGTGCCAGCAGTGACCCCGGGAGGGAGACCCAGTACTTC. Its protein is CASSDPGRETQYF.

V and J are TRBV24-1 and TRBJ2-3, with D maybe TRBD1 (6 bases). This CDR3 is 19 amino acids long. V gave up 7 bases and J gave up 0 bases, with 25 bases separating them. From germline, CDR1 is KGHDR and CDR2 SFDVKD. DNA of the CDR3: TGTGCCACCAGCGATCCTACATTCATAAGGGGGTCTAGCACAGATACGCAGTATTTT. Amino acids: CATSDPTFIRGSSTDTQYF.

V gene TRBV3-1 (or the pseudogene TRBV3-2) combines with J gene TRBJ1-2; D not certain. CDR3 length: 11 residues. V was pared by 1 base and J by 8 bases, with 5 bases between. The germline V gene encodes CDR1 LGHDT and CDR2 YNNKEL (reference sequence). For the CDR3, the DNA is TGTGCCAGCAGCCAAGTGTCGGGCTACACCTTC. It codes for CASSQVSGYTF.

The chain has TRBV28 and TRBJ2-7, with a weak D call TRBD2 (5 bases). Looked up from germline, CDR1 is MDHEN and CDR2 is SYDVKM. Deletions cut 7 bases from V and 0 bases from J, with 13 bases between. The CDR3 loop spans 14 amino acids. CDR3 region: CASTPAALSYEQYF. CDR3 in DNA: TGTGCCAGCACTCCAGCGGCACTCTCCTACGAGCAGTACTTC.